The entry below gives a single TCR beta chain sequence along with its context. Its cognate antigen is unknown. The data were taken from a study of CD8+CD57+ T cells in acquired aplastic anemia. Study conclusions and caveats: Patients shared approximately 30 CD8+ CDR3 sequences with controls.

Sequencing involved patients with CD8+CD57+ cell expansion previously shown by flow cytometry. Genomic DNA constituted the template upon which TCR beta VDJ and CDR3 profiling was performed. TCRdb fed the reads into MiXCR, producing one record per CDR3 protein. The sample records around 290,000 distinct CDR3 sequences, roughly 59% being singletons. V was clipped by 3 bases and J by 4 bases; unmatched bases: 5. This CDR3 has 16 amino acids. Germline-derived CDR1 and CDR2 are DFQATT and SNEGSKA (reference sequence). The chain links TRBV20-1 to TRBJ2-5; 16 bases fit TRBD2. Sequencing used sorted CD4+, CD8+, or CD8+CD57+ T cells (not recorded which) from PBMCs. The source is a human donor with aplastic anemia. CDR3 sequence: CSARGLAGGSRETQYF. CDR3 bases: TGCAGTGCTAGGGGACTAGCGGGGGGGTCTAGAGAGACCCAGTACTTC.